Following are 9 T cell receptor beta chains from one sample sequenced in a study of blood T cell repertoires in COVID-19. Assay used: immunoSEQ multiplex PCR; TCRdb lists only in-frame clones, some missing. The sample holds 150,000 to 200,000 clones, 90% seen once. The source material was peripheral blood. These receptor sequences come from a man aged 45 to 65 with acute or convalescent COVID-19.

The chain couples TRBV9 to TRBJ2-1, with TRBD2 matching 8 bases. CDR1 is SGDLS and CDR2 is YYNGEE in the germline V gene. This CDR3 region has 14 residues. V lost 3 bases and J lost 4; bases outside the gene matches: 3. In nucleotides, the CDR3 is TGTGCCAGCAGCGCTAGCGGGTCTTACAATGAGCAGTTCTTC. Translation: CASSASGSYNEQFF.

The rearrangement uses TRBV13 and TRBJ1-2, with TRBD1 matching 8 bases. The CDR3 covers 15 residues. The junction had 10 bases not matched to a gene; V was cut back by 5 bases and J by 5 bases. Germline CDR1 is PRHDT and CDR2 is FYEKMQ (reference sequence). The CDR3 DNA reads as TGTGCCAGCAGCAGACAGGGGCTTGGGGAATATGGCTACACCTTC. This codes for CASSRQGLGEYGYTF.

This clone was seen only once. The V gene is TRBV5-1, the J gene TRBJ2-2, with TRBD2 matching over 13 bases. Germline V gene sequence: CDR1 SGHRS, CDR2 YFSETQ. The CDR3 totals 15 residues. V was clipped by 6 bases and J by 4 bases; unmatched bases: 3. The chain's CDR3 is CASTGLAGATGELFF. The DNA of the CDR3 is TGCGCCAGCACCGGACTAGCGGGAGCCACCGGGGAGCTGTTTTTT.

This clone was detected a few times. The chain has TRBV28 and TRBJ1-1; 7 bases line up with TRBD1. Germline CDR1 MDHEN, CDR2 SYDVKM. CDR3 length: 14 residues. V was clipped by 6 bases and J by 4 bases; unmatched bases: 8. This CDR3 is CASRNRQGATEAFF. The CDR3 region has the DNA TGTGCCAGCAGAAATCGACAGGGTGCCACTGAAGCTTTCTTT. Filled out from reference TRBV28 and TRBJ1-1, the complete variable domain reads DVKVTQSSRYLVKRTGEKVFLECVQDMDHENMFWYRQDPGLGLRLIYFSYDVKMKEKGDIPEGYSVSREKKERFSLILESASTNQTSMYLCASRNRQGATEAFFGQGTRLTVV.

The chain has TRBV18 and TRBJ1-6; D remains unclear. CDR1 KGHSH and CDR2 LQKENI come from the germline V gene. The CDR3 totals 13 residues. Between the trimmed V and J ends, which lost 4 bases and 6 bases, there was a span of 7 bases. This CDR3 is CASSQLVNSPLHF. The CDR3 DNA reads TGTGCCAGCTCACAACTCGTTAATTCACCCCTCCACTTT.

This sequence joins TRBV6-1 and TRBJ2-3, with 11 bases aligning to TRBD2. Trimming at V came to 2 bases and at J to 0 bases, leaving 10 bases not matched to a gene. The CDR3 totals 19 residues. Per germline, CDR1 MNHNS and CDR2 SASEGT. CDR3 sequence (DNA): TGTGCCAGCAGTGAACTGGGACTAGCGGATAGACCTAGCACAGATACGCAGTATTTT. This encodes CASSELGLADRPSTDTQYF.

The rearrangement joins TRBV7-8 to TRBJ2-5; D perhaps matches TRBD1 (6 bases). The CDR3 sequence is 15 residues long. The germline V and J ends were trimmed by 3 bases and 5 bases, with 16 bases remaining between them. The germline gives CDR1 SGHVS, CDR2 FQNEAQ. CDR3 sequence reads: CASSFTTGSGETQYF. Here the CDR3 DNA reads TGTGCCAGCAGCTTCACTACAGGGTCGGGGGAGACCCAGTACTTC.

A single count supports this clone. The J gene is TRBJ2-1, the V gene TRBV24-1, with TRBD2 matching over 16 bases. V was pared by 4 bases and J by 12 bases, with 8 bases of the junction left unmatched. Per germline, CDR1 KGHDR and CDR2 SFDVKD. CDR3 length: 16 amino acids. The CDR3 region is CATSDTGTSGREWQFF. The CDR3, as DNA: TGTGCCACCAGTGACACCGGGACTAGCGGGAGGGAGTGGCAGTTCTTC.

CDR3 in amino acids: CASSRDREIGQPQHF. The DNA of the CDR3 is TGTGCCAGTAGTCGGGACCGGGAGATAGGTCAGCCCCAGCATTTT. The chain recombines TRBV19 with TRBJ1-5, with a possible D match to TRBD1 (5 bases). CDR1 LNHDA and CDR2 SQIVND come from the germline V gene (reference sequence). There are 15 residues in the CDR3. V lost 5 bases and J lost 6, with 17 bases in between.